The 15 T cell receptor beta chains presented below share a single source sample, sequenced in a study of T-cell memory formation after mild COVID-19. TCRdb itself ran the 5' RACE reads through MiXCR, one entry per CDR3 protein. The sample has some 290,000 distinct CDR3 sequences, about 17% seen once; the top ten hold roughly 25%. The specimen was PBMCs or a T cell subset sorted from them (not recorded which). Receptors originate from a man between 18 and 35 years old who had mild COVID-19 (a few samples of this study predate the infection). Cell type and time point are not known.

This clonotype occurred a few times. The chain employs TRBV6-5 and TRBJ1-2; no definite D call. This CDR3 has 14 amino acids. The V gene's germline CDR1 is MNHEY and CDR2 SVGAGI. Trimming took off 2 bases at V and 0 bases at J, with 7 bases between the two ends. The chain's CDR3 is CASSYRAANYGYTF. The CDR3 nucleotides read TGTGCCAGCAGTTACAGAGCAGCTAACTATGGCTACACCTTC.

This clonotype was seen a handful of times. The rearrangement uses TRBV6-2 or TRBV6-3 and TRBJ2-7, with a weak D call TRBD1 (6 bases). CDR3 length: 15 amino acids. V shed 0 bases and J shed 6 bases, with 15 bases lying between them. CDR1 MNHEY and CDR2 SVGEGT come from the germline V gene. CDR3 protein: CASSYSITGRGEQYF. CDR3 nucleotide sequence: TGTGCCAGCAGTTACTCGATAACAGGGAGAGGCGAGCAGTACTTC.

There are a few counts of this clonotype. This chain joins TRBV5-5 and TRBJ1-2, with TRBD1 matching over 8 bases. Germline V lookup: CDR1 SGHKS, CDR2 YYEKEE (reference sequence). This CDR3 has 16 residues. V was pared by 0 bases and J by 4 bases, with 8 bases of the junction left unmatched. CDR3 DNA sequence: TGTGCCAGCAGCTTGGCCGAGCCGGGACAGGTCTATGGCTACACCTTC. The encoded protein is CASSLAEPGQVYGYTF.

This clonotype appeared a few times. The J gene is TRBJ1-3, the V gene TRBV4-2; TRBD1 aligns across 10 bases. The V and J ends lost 1 base and 7 bases, in that order; junction bases with no gene match: 7. Germline V gene lookup returns CDR1 LGHNA and CDR2 YNFKEQ. This CDR3 is built from 16 residues. The CDR3: CASSQGDRGRENTIYF. DNA of the CDR3: TGTGCCAGCAGCCAAGGAGACAGGGGGCGGGAGAACACCATATATTTT.

This clonotype has just a few counts. For the CDR3, the DNA is TGCGCCAGCAGCAGACAGGGGCGCGTTGAAACTGAAGCTTTCTTT. It specifies CASSRQGRVETEAFF. The chain joins TRBV5-1 to TRBJ1-1, with TRBD1 matching over 8 bases. Trimming at V came to 4 bases and at J to 5 bases, leaving 10 bases not matched to a gene. The CDR3 consists of 15 residues. Germline CDR1 reads SGHRS; CDR2 reads YFSETQ.

The chain carries TRBV11-2 and TRBJ1-1; D may be TRBD1 (5 bases). Germline V gene data show CDR1 as SGHAT and CDR2 as FQNNGV. CDR3 length: 11 residues. Trimming took off 8 bases at V and 8 bases at J, with 12 bases between the two ends. The DNA of the CDR3 is TGTGCCAGCGGACCCGCAGGGGAAGCTTTCTTT. Translated: CASGPAGEAFF.

This clonotype was detected ten times or more. The V call is TRBV7-2, the J call TRBJ2-3; no clear D. The ends were cut back, 5 bases at V and 5 bases at J, with 5 bases in the middle. Germline V gene data show CDR1 as SGHTA and CDR2 as FQGNSA. The CDR3 spans 11 residues. The chain's CDR3 is CASSRRDTQYF. The CDR3 nucleotides are TGTGCCAGCAGCCGTAGAGATACGCAGTATTTT. Variable domain in full (rest from reference TRBV7-2 and TRBJ2-3): GAGVSQSPSNKVTEKGKDVELRCDPISGHTALYWYRQSLGQGLEFLIYFQGNSAPDKSGLPSDRFSAERTGGSVSTLTIQRTQQEDSAVYLCASSRRDTQYFGPGTRLTVL.

This clonotype has more than one count but fewer than ten. This rearrangement joins TRBV7-8 to TRBJ2-2; 8 positions agree with TRBD1. V trimming: 8 bases; J trimming: 2 bases; junction bases outside the gene matches: 7. Looked up from germline, CDR1 is SGHVS and CDR2 is FQNEAQ. This CDR3 has 15 amino acids. The CDR3 protein is CASPRTGLNTGELFF. The DNA of the CDR3 is TGTGCCAGCCCCCGGACAGGGTTAAACACCGGGGAGCTGTTTTTT.

V and J are TRBV6-5 and TRBJ1-1; D perhaps matches TRBD1 (5 bases). Germline-derived CDR1 and CDR2 are MNHEY and SVGAGI. This CDR3 region has 15 residues. V gave up 5 bases and J gave up 1 base, with 14 bases separating them. CDR3 in DNA: TGTGCCAGCAGTCCCGGGACTTGGGCGAACACTGAAGCTTTCTTT. Translation gives CASSPGTWANTEAFF.

The V call is TRBV5-1, the J call TRBJ2-3, with no clear D. V was trimmed by 0 bases and J by 4 bases, leaving 12 bases between them. CDR3 length: 15 residues. CDR1 and CDR2 from the germline V gene are SGHRS and YFSETQ. The CDR3 reads CASSLGAGNADTQYF. The CDR3 DNA sequence: TGCGCCAGCAGCTTGGGGGCTGGGAATGCAGATACGCAGTATTTT.

V usage is TRBV3-1 and J usage is TRBJ1-5; TRBD1 matches 9 bases. V lost 3 bases and J lost 6; bases outside the gene matches: 9. The CDR3 contains 16 residues. CDR1 and CDR2 from the germline V gene are LGHDT and YNNKEL (reference sequence). CDR3 nucleotide sequence: TGTGCCAGCAGCCATACCGGGACAGGGATGTTTCAGCCCCAGCATTTT. Translated: CASSHTGTGMFQPQHF.

This chain links TRBV11-2 with TRBJ2-3, with TRBD2 matching 11 bases. This CDR3 region has 16 residues. Unmatched junction bases numbered 4, after V lost 1 base and J lost 4 bases. Germline values: CDR1 SGHAT, CDR2 FQNNGV. CDR3 loop: CASSLGLAGLSDTQYF. Written as DNA, the CDR3 is TGTGCCAGCAGCTTAGGACTAGCGGGGTTGTCAGATACGCAGTATTTT.

The rearrangement uses TRBV15 and TRBJ2-7; D call uncertain. Deletions cut 3 bases from V and 6 bases from J, with 12 bases between. Germline loops: CDR1 LNHNV, CDR2 YYDKDF (reference sequence). The CDR3 contains 13 residues. Here the CDR3 DNA reads TGTGCCACCAGCAGTGTCATATGGTCCGAGCAGTACGTC. This encodes CATSSVIWSEQYV.

The rearrangement joins TRBV7-2 to TRBJ2-4; possible D gene TRBD1, 6 bases. There are 14 residues in the CDR3. V was shortened by 3 bases and J by 1 base, with 7 bases between the two germline ends. Germline V gene data show CDR1 as SGHTA and CDR2 as FQGNSA. The CDR3 loop reads CASSLGAAKNIQYF. For the CDR3, the DNA is TGTGCCAGCAGCTTGGGGGCGGCCAAAAACATTCAGTACTTC.

This clonotype was counted many times. The chain combines TRBV3-1 with TRBJ1-3, with D unresolved. Germline CDR1 reads LGHDT; CDR2 reads YNNKEL (reference sequence). This CDR3 has 12 residues. Trimming shortened V by 3 bases and J by 3 bases, and 3 bases separated the two germline ends. CDR3 loop: CASSQGGNTIYF. For the CDR3, the DNA is TGTGCCAGCAGCCAGGGTGGAAACACCATATATTTT.